This T cell receptor beta chain stems from a study of blood T cell repertoires in COVID-19. Clones were read by immunoSEQ multiplex PCR, and TCRdb kept only the in-frame ones, dropping some. The sample lists around 170,000 clones; roughly 84% were seen once. Germline V gives CDR1 SGHRS, CDR2 YFSETQ. The CDR3 is 14 amino acids. Losses at the gene ends were 7 bases for V and 1 base for J; bases not matched to a gene: 6. The gene calls are TRBV5-1 and TRBJ2-7; TRBD1 agrees at 9 bases. Sequenced input: peripheral blood. The clonotype was recovered from a man between 18 and 35 years old with active or convalescent COVID-19. The CDR3 coding sequence is TGCGCCAGCTCGCTCGGACAGGGGTCCTACGAGCAGTACTTC. Amino acids: CASSLGQGSYEQYF.